The sequence of this T cell receptor beta chain was determined in a study of T cell responses to AZD1222 COVID-19 vaccine. The CDR3 runs to 13 residues. Germline V gives CDR1 SGHRS, CDR2 YFSETQ. The V end lost 9 bases, the J end lost 2 bases, and 13 bases lay between the germline ends. Libraries were prepared by immunoSEQ multiplex PCR; TCRdb keeps only in-frame clonotypes and omits some of them. The sample lists 90,000 to 150,000 clones, approximately 85% occurring once. This chain joins TRBV5-1 and TRBJ2-3, with a possible D match to TRBD2 (7 bases). The material sequenced was peripheral blood, taken on day 0 of AZD1222 vaccination. The clonotype originates from an adult in good health. CDR3 in DNA: TGCGCCACCGGACGGGGGGCCACAGATACGCAGTATTTT. It is translated as CATGRGATDTQYF.